These 9 T cell receptor beta chains were all obtained from the same sample, sequenced in a study of PD-L1 blockade in urothelial cancer. Clones were sequenced by immunoSEQ multiplex PCR, and TCRdb holds only the in-frame ones, with some missing. This sample yields about 76,000 clones, of which approximately 90% are seen a single time; approximately 0.89% belongs to the top ten. Noted time point: peripheral blood 6 weeks after treatment start. Source: PBMCs, taken around atezolizumab (anti-PD-L1) treatment. Receptors originate from a woman older than 75 with urothelial cancer.

This chain uses TRBV5-1 with TRBJ1-2, with D maybe TRBD1 (5 bases). Per germline, CDR1 SGHRS and CDR2 YFSETQ. V was clipped by 2 bases and J by 8 bases, with 16 bases between them. The CDR3 contains 14 residues. The chain's CDR3 is CASSLGGASGGYTF. The CDR3 DNA reads as TGCGCCAGCAGCTTAGGTGGGGCTTCGGGCGGCTACACCTTC.

The chain joins TRBV18 to TRBJ1-1; 7 bases fit TRBD1. The germline gives CDR1 KGHSH, CDR2 LQKENI. With V trimmed by 4 bases and J by 2 bases, 13 bases remained unmatched. The CDR3 totals 17 residues. CDR3 in amino acids: CASSQRDRSSTNTEAFF. As DNA, the CDR3 is TGTGCCAGCTCACAACGGGACAGATCCTCTACTAACACTGAAGCTTTCTTT.

The chain carries TRBV5-4 and TRBJ2-3, with no clear D. CDR3 length equals 15 residues. Per germline, CDR1 SGHNT and CDR2 YYREEE (reference sequence). V was cut by 0 bases and J by 1 base, with 9 bases left in between. CDR3 loop: CASSLDGKRTDTQYF. The CDR3 region has the DNA TGTGCCAGCAGCTTGGACGGTAAGCGCACAGATACGCAGTATTTT. Variable domain in full (rest from reference TRBV5-4 and TRBJ2-3): ETGVTQSPTHLIKTRGQQVTLRCSSQSGHNTVSWYQQALGQGPQFIFQYYREEENGRGNFPPRFSGLQFPNYSSELNVNALELDDSALYLCASSLDGKRTDTQYFGPGTRLTVL.

V and J are TRBV5-5 and TRBJ2-7; 15 bases match TRBD2. The germline gives CDR1 SGHKS, CDR2 YYEKEE (reference sequence). This CDR3 is 14 amino acids long. The V and J ends lost 4 bases and 6 bases, in that order; junction bases with no gene match: 2. The chain's CDR3 is CASSGLAGGGEQYF. The CDR3 coding sequence is TGTGCCAGCAGCGGACTAGCGGGGGGGGGCGAGCAGTACTTC.

The chain couples TRBV29-1 to TRBJ1-1; 9 bases are shared with TRBD1. The V segment lost 6 bases and the J segment 4 bases; nucleotides outside the gene matches: 9. The germline V gene has CDR1 SQVTM and CDR2 ANQGSEA. This CDR3 contains 14 residues. This CDR3 is CSVGAGQGTTEAFF. CDR3 DNA sequence: TGCAGCGTCGGAGCAGGACAGGGGACCACTGAAGCTTTCTTT.

The table lists this clone with a few counts. The rearrangement links TRBV30 to TRBJ2-5, with 7 bases aligning to TRBD2. Losses at the gene ends were 5 bases for V and 5 bases for J; bases not matched to a gene: 5. This CDR3 is 12 amino acids long. Germline CDR1 reads GTSNPN; CDR2 reads SVGIG (reference sequence). In nucleotides, the CDR3 is TGTGCCTGGGGTCTAGCGGTGGAGACCCAGTACTTC. Amino acids: CAWGLAVETQYF.

The chain couples TRBV7-3 to TRBJ2-5; 8 bases map to TRBD1. Germline V gives CDR1 SGHTA, CDR2 FQGTGA. J was trimmed by 5 bases and V by 5 bases; bases with no gene match: 7. CDR3 length: 14 amino acids. The CDR3 loop is CASSPGQGLETQYF. The CDR3 nucleotides read TGTGCCAGCAGCCCAGGACAGGGTTTGGAGACCCAGTACTTC.

The genes are TRBV6-1 and TRBJ2-7, with D unresolved. Trimming shortened V by 6 bases and J by 1 base, and 4 bases separated the two germline ends. This CDR3 is built from 11 residues. Per the germline V gene, CDR1 is MNHNS and CDR2 is SASEGT. CDR3 amino acids: CASRTSYEQYF. The CDR3 nucleotides are TGTGCCAGCAGAACATCCTACGAGCAGTACTTC.

The count of this clone is one. This CDR3 reads CASRMGQANGYTF. CDR3 nucleotides: TGTGCCAGCAGGATGGGACAGGCCAATGGCTACACCTTC. V usage is TRBV28 and J usage is TRBJ1-2, with TRBD1 identical over 8 bases. The CDR3 is made up of 13 amino acids. Germline V gene sequence: CDR1 MDHEN, CDR2 SYDVKM. Trimming took 6 bases from V and 6 from J; bases not matched to a gene: 6.